The 27 T cell receptor beta chains in this list originate from one sample, sequenced in a study of T-cell reconstitution after alpha-beta-depleted transplantation in children. Preparing the TCRbeta library involved the use of unique molecular identifiers. In TCRdb, the PCR reads were re-called with MiXCR into one record per CDR3 protein. The sample consists of some 200,000 distinct CDR3 sequences, around 9.7% of them appearing once. The sample in question was PBMCs from the stem cell graft donor, obtained from the stem cell graft. The receptors originated from a human donor who donated a stem cell graft to a child with SCID.

Ten or more counts support this clonotype. The chain uses TRBV11-1 and TRBJ2-3; D gene unclear. The germline V and J ends were trimmed by 1 base and 0 bases, with 8 bases remaining between them. This CDR3 comprises 15 residues. Germline values: CDR1 SGHAT, CDR2 FQDESV (reference sequence). CDR3 in DNA: TGTGCCAGCAGCTTAGACGGCACTAGCACAGATACGCAGTATTTT. This sequence encodes CASSLDGTSTDTQYF.

This clonotype was counted many times. The chain employs TRBV7-9 and TRBJ1-3; D gene unclear. Trimming removed 7 bases at V and 2 bases at J, with 15 bases between. The CDR3 length is 15 residues. Germline V gene lookup returns CDR1 SEHNR and CDR2 FQNEAQ (reference sequence). The CDR3 reads CASTQTGGAGNTIYF. CDR3 bases: TGTGCCAGCACCCAGACCGGCGGGGCTGGAAACACCATATATTTT. The entire variable domain, with the rest obtained from reference TRBV7-9 and TRBJ1-3, is as follows: DTGVSQNPRHKITKRGQNVTFRCDPISEHNRLYWYRQTLGQGPEFLTYFQNEAQLEKSRLLSDRFSAERPKGSFSTLEIQRTEQGDSAMYLCASTQTGGAGNTIYFGEGSWLTVV.

This clonotype came up many times. The chain has TRBV12-3 or TRBV12-4 and TRBJ2-2; D ambiguous. The CDR3 covers 12 residues. V lost 2 bases to trimming and J lost 6 bases, with 4 bases between them. The CDR3: CASSLLAGELFF. The CDR3, as DNA: TGTGCCAGCAGTTTATTAGCCGGGGAGCTGTTTTTT.

Many counts were recorded for this clonotype. This rearrangement joins TRBV9 to TRBJ1-3, with D perhaps matching TRBD1 (6 bases). Looked up from germline, CDR1 is SGDLS and CDR2 is YYNGEE. The CDR3 is made up of 14 amino acids. The V end lost 2 bases, the J end lost 2 bases, and 8 bases lay between the germline ends. The CDR3 here is CASSVGGPGNTIYF. CDR3 bases: TGTGCCAGCAGCGTGGGGGGGCCTGGAAACACCATATATTTT.

This clonotype was recorded at least ten times. The chain combines TRBV5-1 with TRBJ1-2, with a possible D match to TRBD1 (5 bases). The CDR3 is 15 amino acids. Germline CDR1 is SGHRS and CDR2 is YFSETQ. With 0 bases removed from V and 4 bases from J, the gap between germline ends came to 13 bases. The CDR3 sequence is CASSLGGPAAYGYTF. The CDR3 DNA sequence: TGCGCCAGCAGCTTGGGGGGACCGGCCGCCTATGGCTACACCTTC. The entire variable domain, with the rest obtained from reference TRBV5-1 and TRBJ1-2, is as follows: KAGVTQTPRYLIKTRGQQVTLSCSPISGHRSVSWYQQTPGQGLQFLFEYFSETQRNKGNFPGRFSGRQFSNSRSEMNVSTLELGDSALYLCASSLGGPAAYGYTFGSGTRLTVV.

The sample holds many counts of this clonotype. The J gene is TRBJ1-2, the V gene TRBV5-1; the D is unclear. CDR1 and CDR2 from the germline V gene are SGHRS and YFSETQ. V lost 0 bases and J lost 5, with 8 bases in between. The CDR3 is made up of 13 amino acids. The CDR3 loop reads CASSLVIEYGYTF. CDR3 sequence (DNA): TGCGCCAGCAGCTTGGTCATAGAATATGGCTACACCTTC.

The genes are TRBV12-3 or TRBV12-4 and TRBJ1-1; 10 bases are shared with TRBD1. The CDR3 has 15 residues. V shed 6 bases and J 1 base; nucleotides not matched to a gene: 5. CDR3 DNA sequence: TGTGCCAGCAGACTTAGACAGGGGGCGAACACTGAAGCTTTCTTT. It is translated as CASRLRQGANTEAFF.

At least ten counts were recorded for this clonotype. This rearrangement joins TRBV12-3 or TRBV12-4 to TRBJ2-5; D is undetermined. Trimming took 5 bases from V and 3 from J, leaving 4 bases between them. This CDR3 spans 11 amino acids. CDR3 protein: CASSRKETQYF. The CDR3 bases are TGTGCCAGCAGTCGGAAAGAGACCCAGTACTTC.

This clonotype appeared many times. The chain joins TRBV5-6 to TRBJ2-7; D not certain. V lost 4 bases and J lost 4, with 12 bases in between. The CDR3 is made up of 13 amino acids. CDR1 and CDR2 (germline): SGHDT, YYEEEE. In nucleotides, the CDR3 is TGTGCCAGCAGCCGCGTACAATTATACGAGCAGTACTTC. Encoded protein: CASSRVQLYEQYF.

This clonotype was seen at least ten times. The rearrangement links TRBV5-4 to TRBJ1-1; 10 bases map to TRBD1. The CDR3 has 16 amino acids. In germline, CDR1 is SGHNT, CDR2 YYREEE (reference sequence). Unmatched junction bases numbered 10, after V lost 3 bases and J lost 5 bases. CDR3 amino acids: CASSSGTGATWTEAFF. Here the CDR3 DNA reads TGTGCCAGCAGCTCCGGGACAGGGGCCACGTGGACTGAAGCTTTCTTT.

This clonotype was counted a few times. V usage is TRBV2 and J usage is TRBJ2-1; D call uncertain. CDR1 and CDR2 (germline): SNHLY, FYNNEI. The ends were cut back, 4 bases at V and 11 bases at J, with 18 bases in the middle. There are 14 residues in the CDR3. CDR3 DNA: TGTGCCAGCAGTGTTGTCCAGGCGCATCTGCAGCAGTTCTTC. This sequence encodes CASSVVQAHLQQFF.

At least ten counts were recorded for this clonotype. The chain uses TRBV10-3 and TRBJ2-3; D remains ambiguous. Deletions cut 7 bases from V and 0 bases from J, with 8 bases between. CDR1 is ENHRY, CDR2 SYGVKD, per germline. This CDR3 is built from 13 residues. The CDR3 region has the DNA TGTGCCATCATGGGCGGAAGCACAGATACGCAGTATTTT. Translating gives CAIMGGSTDTQYF.

This clonotype was seen many times. This chain uses TRBV20-1 with TRBJ2-3; D is unresolved. The CDR3 contains 14 residues. V was clipped by 4 bases and J by 2 bases, with 13 bases between them. Germline CDR1 reads DFQATT; CDR2 reads SNEGSKA (reference sequence). In DNA, the CDR3 is TGCAGTGCTACAGTTTCGGTAAACACAGATACGCAGTATTTT. Its translation is CSATVSVNTDTQYF.

This clonotype was recorded a few times. CDR3 nucleotide sequence: TGTGCCAGCAGCTTGGACGGTGAAGCTTTCTTT. Translation: CASSLDGEAFF. The chain combines TRBV7-9 with TRBJ1-1; the D is unclear. Germline V gene lookup returns CDR1 SEHNR and CDR2 FQNEAQ (reference sequence). V lost 3 bases to trimming and J lost 7 bases, with 6 bases between them. The CDR3 covers 11 residues.

This clonotype came up many times. This chain joins TRBV20-1 and TRBJ2-1, with D unresolved. The germline gives CDR1 DFQATT, CDR2 SNEGSKA (reference sequence). This CDR3 region has 13 residues. V was pared by 3 bases and J by 0 bases, with 6 bases between. The CDR3 DNA follows: TGCAGTGCTAGCCCGGACTCCTACAATGAGCAGTTCTTC. It encodes CSASPDSYNEQFF.

This clonotype was seen many times. The CDR3 loop reads CATSRDYEQYF. In DNA form, the CDR3 reads TGTGCCACCTCCAGGGACTACGAGCAGTACTTC. J is TRBJ2-7 and V is TRBV10-3, with D possibly being TRBD1 (5 bases). Germline assignment: CDR1 ENHRY and CDR2 SYGVKD. V dropped 10 bases and J dropped 3 bases, with 10 bases sitting between them. The CDR3 loop spans 11 amino acids.

This clonotype was seen ten or more times. The V gene is TRBV20-1, the J gene TRBJ1-1; 7 bases match TRBD1. The CDR3 has 15 amino acids. Trimming at V came to 0 bases and at J to 2 bases, leaving 6 bases not matched to a gene. CDR1 and CDR2 from the germline V gene are DFQATT and SNEGSKA (reference sequence). CDR3 region: CSAREGHRGNTEAFF. As DNA, the CDR3 is TGCAGTGCTAGAGAGGGGCACAGGGGAAACACTGAAGCTTTCTTT.

This clonotype has ten or more counts. The rearrangement joins TRBV11-2 to TRBJ2-2, with 7 bases fitting TRBD2. Trimming cost V 5 bases and J 4 bases; bases outside gene matches: 19. The CDR3 totals 19 residues. The germline gives CDR1 SGHAT, CDR2 FQNNGV. Here the CDR3 reads CASSPLLTGGGRGTGELFF. CDR3 DNA: TGTGCCAGCAGCCCCCTTTTGACGGGCGGGGGTCGTGGCACCGGGGAGCTGTTTTTT.

This clonotype was counted ten times or more. The chain combines TRBV14 with TRBJ1-1; tentative D call: TRBD1 (5 bases). V lost 2 bases and J lost 7, with 23 bases in between. Per germline, CDR1 SGHDN and CDR2 FVKESK. The CDR3 has 17 amino acids. The CDR3 is CASSQFTLRMGRGEAFF. DNA for the CDR3: TGTGCCAGCAGCCAATTCACTCTGAGGATGGGGCGTGGTGAAGCTTTCTTT.

This clonotype was observed many times. The chain uses TRBV7-2 and TRBJ1-4; TRBD1 might be the D (6 bases). The CDR3 is 15 amino acids. CDR1 SGHTA and CDR2 FQGNSA come from the germline V gene. The V end was cut by 5 bases, the J end by 2 bases, with 12 bases between. The CDR3 DNA is TGTGCCAGCAGCCCTACTAGGGGGACTAATGAAAAACTGTTTTTT. Its protein is CASSPTRGTNEKLFF.

This clonotype was picked up many times. The rearrangement links TRBV5-1 to TRBJ2-7; D gene uncertain. Germline V gene lookup returns CDR1 SGHRS and CDR2 YFSETQ. Trimming left V 0 bases short and J 5 bases short, with 6 bases between. This CDR3 has 12 amino acids. The CDR3 loop is CASSLGVDEQYF. The CDR3 DNA is TGCGCCAGCAGCTTGGGGGTGGACGAGCAGTACTTC.

The table lists this clonotype with many counts. The chain employs TRBV7-2 and TRBJ1-2; 10 bases are a match to TRBD1. CDR1 SGHTA and CDR2 FQGNSA come from the germline V gene. The CDR3 extends over 14 amino acids. Losses at the gene ends were 3 bases for V and 5 bases for J; bases not matched to a gene: 3. The CDR3 reads CASSLRTGGYGYTF. For the CDR3, the DNA is TGTGCCAGCAGCTTGAGGACAGGGGGATATGGCTACACCTTC.

This clonotype was found many times. The rearrangement links TRBV20-1 to TRBJ1-1; D is unresolved. From germline, CDR1 is DFQATT and CDR2 SNEGSKA (reference sequence). The CDR3 spans 14 residues. Trimming pared 2 bases from V and 2 bases from J, leaving 12 bases between. CDR3 residues: CSARKTGVNTEAFF. The DNA of the CDR3 is TGCAGTGCTAGAAAGACCGGGGTCAACACTGAAGCTTTCTTT.

This clonotype was observed at least ten times. The gene calls are TRBV7-9 and TRBJ2-1, with D perhaps TRBD1 or TRBD2 (5 bases each). Germline values: CDR1 SEHNR, CDR2 FQNEAQ (reference sequence). The length of the CDR3 is 17 residues. V lost 5 bases and J lost 5, with 22 bases in between. The CDR3 here is CASSPRILAKGHNEQFF. The CDR3 DNA reads TGTGCCAGCAGCCCCCGGATATTAGCGAAGGGGCACAATGAGCAGTTCTTC.

In its sample, this clonotype was seen many times. V usage is TRBV5-5 and J usage is TRBJ1-1; D is unclear. V shed 4 bases and J shed 0 bases, with 7 bases lying between them. The CDR3 has 13 residues. The germline V gene has CDR1 SGHKS and CDR2 YYEKEE (reference sequence). The CDR3 DNA reads as TGTGCCAGCAGCCAAATAATGAACACTGAAGCTTTCTTT. It specifies CASSQIMNTEAFF.

This clonotype was seen repeatedly, ten times or more. The chain couples TRBV6-1 to TRBJ1-2, with 9 bases lining up with TRBD1. The junction had 7 bases not matched to a gene; V was cut back by 7 bases and J by 4 bases. This CDR3 has 14 amino acids. The germline gives CDR1 MNHNS, CDR2 SASEGT. CDR3 region: CASNTRTGVYGYTF. DNA for the CDR3: TGTGCCAGCAATACGAGGACAGGGGTCTATGGCTACACCTTC.

This clonotype was detected many times. The chain has TRBV9 and TRBJ2-1; perhaps TRBD1 as D (6 bases). The V end lost 5 bases, the J end lost 3 bases, and 15 bases lay between the germline ends. Germline CDR1 SGDLS, CDR2 YYNGEE. This CDR3 comprises 15 residues. CDR3 DNA sequence: TGTGCCAGCAGGCCATTCGGACAGAACTACAATGAGCAGTTCTTC. It yields the protein CASRPFGQNYNEQFF.